The present T cell receptor beta chain was sequenced within a study of blood T cell repertoires in COVID-19. Study summary: Donors in the United States, Italy and Spain gave samples during acute or convalescent COVID-19. T cells, B-cell-depleted T cells, or PBMCs provided the cDNA or gDNA that served as material.

Original analysis: Amplification from reference gene primers served as the basis for estimated nucleated cell counts. The table came from immunoSEQ multiplex PCR; TCRdb's copy has only in-frame clones and leaves some out. Clone size and the V and J calls come from that table; the DNA yielded D and trimming. The data hold some 160,000 clones, with 78% observed a single time. The CDR3 loop spans 16 amino acids. Germline values: CDR1 SGHRS, CDR2 YFSETQ. Trimming removed 4 bases from V and 7 bases from J; junction bases left unmatched: 9. This TCR derives from an elderly woman with acute or convalescent COVID-19. The J gene is TRBJ2-1, the V gene TRBV5-1, with 12 bases matching TRBD2. Sequencing was performed on peripheral blood. The CDR3, as DNA: TGCGCCAGCAGCGAGGAACTAGCGGGAGGCTTGAATGAGCAGTTCTTC. This encodes CASSEELAGGLNEQFF.